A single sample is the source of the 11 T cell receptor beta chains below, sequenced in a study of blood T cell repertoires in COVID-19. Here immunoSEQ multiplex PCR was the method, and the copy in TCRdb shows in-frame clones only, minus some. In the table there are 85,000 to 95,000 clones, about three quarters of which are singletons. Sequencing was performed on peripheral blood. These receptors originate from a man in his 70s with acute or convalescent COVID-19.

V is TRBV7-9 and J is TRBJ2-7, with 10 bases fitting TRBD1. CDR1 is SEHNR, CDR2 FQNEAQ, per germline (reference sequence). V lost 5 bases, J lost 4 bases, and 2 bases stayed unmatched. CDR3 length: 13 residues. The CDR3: CASSRDRGYEQYF. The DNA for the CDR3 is TGTGCCAGCAGCAGGGACAGGGGATACGAGCAGTACTTC.

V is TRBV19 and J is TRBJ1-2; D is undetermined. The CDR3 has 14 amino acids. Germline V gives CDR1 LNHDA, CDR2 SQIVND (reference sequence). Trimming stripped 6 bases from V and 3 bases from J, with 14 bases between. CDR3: CASRAVRQYYGYTF. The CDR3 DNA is TGTGCCAGTAGAGCGGTCCGGCAGTACTATGGCTACACCTTC.

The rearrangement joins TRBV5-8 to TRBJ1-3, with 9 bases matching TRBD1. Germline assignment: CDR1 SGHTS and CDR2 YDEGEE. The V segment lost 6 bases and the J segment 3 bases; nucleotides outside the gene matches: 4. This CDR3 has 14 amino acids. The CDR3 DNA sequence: TGTGCCAGCAAGCGGGGACAGGGTGGAAACACCATATATTTT. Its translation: CASKRGQGGNTIYF.

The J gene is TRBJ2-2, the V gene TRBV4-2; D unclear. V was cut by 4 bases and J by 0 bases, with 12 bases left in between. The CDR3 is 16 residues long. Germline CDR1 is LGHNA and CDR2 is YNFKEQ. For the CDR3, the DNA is TGTGCCAGCAGCCCCAACCCAGGAACGAACACCGGGGAGCTGTTTTTT. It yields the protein CASSPNPGTNTGELFF.

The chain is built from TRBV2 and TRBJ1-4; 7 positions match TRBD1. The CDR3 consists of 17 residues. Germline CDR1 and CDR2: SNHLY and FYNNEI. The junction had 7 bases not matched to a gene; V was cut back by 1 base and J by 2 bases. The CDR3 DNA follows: TGTGCCAGCAGTGAAGGACAGGGTCCCTCGACTAATGAAAAACTGTTTTTT. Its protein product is CASSEGQGPSTNEKLFF.

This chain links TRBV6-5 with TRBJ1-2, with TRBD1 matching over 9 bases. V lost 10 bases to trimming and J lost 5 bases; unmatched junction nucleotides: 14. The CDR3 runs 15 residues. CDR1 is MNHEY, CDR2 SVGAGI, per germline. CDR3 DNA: TGTGCCACCGTCCCTCCAGGACAGGGGTTTTATGGCTACACCTTC. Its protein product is CATVPPGQGFYGYTF.

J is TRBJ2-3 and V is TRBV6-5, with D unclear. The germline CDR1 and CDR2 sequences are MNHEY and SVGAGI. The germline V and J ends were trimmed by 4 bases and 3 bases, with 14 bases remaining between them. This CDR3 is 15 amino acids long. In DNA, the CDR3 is TGTGCCAGCAGTTCACACGAGGTTTGGACAGATACGCAGTATTTT. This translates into CASSSHEVWTDTQYF.

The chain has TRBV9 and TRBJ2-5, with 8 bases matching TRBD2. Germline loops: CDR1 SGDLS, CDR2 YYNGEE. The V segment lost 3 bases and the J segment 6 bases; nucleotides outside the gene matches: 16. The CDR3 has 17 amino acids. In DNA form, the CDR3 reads TGTGCCAGCAGCGCCCCGCCGGGAGGGGCGGGTGGGAAGACCCAGTACTTC. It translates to CASSAPPGGAGGKTQYF.

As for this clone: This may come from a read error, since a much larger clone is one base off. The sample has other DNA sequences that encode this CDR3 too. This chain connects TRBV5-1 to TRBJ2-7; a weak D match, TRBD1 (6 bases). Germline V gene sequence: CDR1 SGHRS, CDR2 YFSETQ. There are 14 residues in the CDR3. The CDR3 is CASSLDGQPYEQYF. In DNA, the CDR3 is TGCGCCAGCAGCTTGGACGGACAGCCATACGAGCAGTATTTC. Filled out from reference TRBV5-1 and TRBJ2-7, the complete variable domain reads KAGVTQTPRYLIKTRGQQVTLSCSPISGHRSVSWYQQTPGQGLQFLFEYFSETQRNKGNFPGRFSGRQFSNSRSEMNVSTLELGDSALYLCASSLDGQPYEQYFGPGTRLTVT.

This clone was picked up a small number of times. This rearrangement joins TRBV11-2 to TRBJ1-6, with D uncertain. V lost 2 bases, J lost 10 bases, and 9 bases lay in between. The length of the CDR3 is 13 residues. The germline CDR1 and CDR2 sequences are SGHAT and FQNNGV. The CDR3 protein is CASSLSRESPLHF. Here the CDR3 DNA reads TGTGCCAGCAGCTTAAGTCGGGAATCACCCCTCCACTTT.

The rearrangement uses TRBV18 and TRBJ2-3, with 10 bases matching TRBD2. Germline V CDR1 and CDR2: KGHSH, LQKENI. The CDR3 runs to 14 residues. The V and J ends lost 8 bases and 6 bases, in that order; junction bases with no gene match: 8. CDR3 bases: TGTGCCAGCAACTTAGCGGGAGGACTCGATACGCAGTATTTT. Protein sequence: CASNLAGGLDTQYF.